The rows below give T cell receptor beta chains drawn from one sample of a study of human versus mouse CDR3 diversity and MHC coevolution. Sequencing used immunoSEQ multiplex PCR; TCRdb keeps in-frame clones, though not all of them. The sample shows roughly 86,000 clones, 93% of them seen only once. Sequenced input: naive CD4+ T cells from blood. The receptors stem from a person between 25 and 75 years old in good health. CDR3s include the opening cysteine and the closing phenylalanine or tryptophan. The D gene is left open where the match is weak. Where a row states a size, it is once, few, many or the class of an expanded clone; other rows omit it.

j_call | d_call | clone_size | v_call | cdr3_nt | cdr3_aa
TRBJ2-3 | . | . | TRBV19 | TGTGCCAGTAGTAGGCTAGCAGGCGCAGATACGCAGTATTTT | CASSRLAGADTQYF
TRBJ2-5 | . | . | TRBV20-1 | TGCAGTGCTGGACAGCAAGAGACCCAGTACTTC | CSAGQQETQYF
TRBJ2-1 | . | . | TRBV25-1 | TGTGCCAGCAGTAGGGGCGGTTCCTACAATGAGCAGTTCTTC | CASSRGGSYNEQFF
TRBJ1-1 | TRBD1 | . | TRBV6-1 | TGTGCCAGCAGTAACAGGGGCCTTAACACTGAAGCTTTCTTT | CASSNRGLNTEAFF
TRBJ2-1 | TRBD2 | . | TRBV7-3 | TGTGCCAGCAGTCCAGGGCGGGGACTAGCGGGAAAGTCGGGGTACAATGAGCAGTTCTTC | CASSPGRGLAGKSGYNEQFF
TRBJ2-1 | . | . | TRBV14 | TGTGCCAGCAGCCAGGGAGGATCCTACAATGAGCAGTTCTTC | CASSQGGSYNEQFF
TRBJ1-4 | . | few | TRBV5-8 | TGTGCCAGCAGCTTCTCTGCAACTAATGAAAAACTGTTTTTT | CASSFSATNEKLFF
TRBJ1-4 | TRBD1 | few | TRBV28 | TGTGCCAGTTTGGAGGGACAGGGAGACCCAACTAATGAAAAACTGTTTTTT | CASLEGQGDPTNEKLFF
TRBJ2-1 | TRBD2 | . | TRBV7-7 | TGTGCCAGCAGCTCAGTAGCGGGAAGCTACAATGAGCAGTTCTTC | CASSSVAGSYNEQFF
TRBJ1-1 | . | . | TRBV16 | TGTGCCAGCAGTACCAGACAGAACACTGAAGCTTTCTTT | CASSTRQNTEAFF
TRBJ1-1 | . | . | TRBV7-3 | TGTGCCAGCAGCTTAGGCAGTTCGAACACTGAAGCTTTCTTT | CASSLGSSNTEAFF
TRBJ1-1 | TRBD1 | . | TRBV18 | TGTGCCAGCTCAGGATCGAGGGACAGGGGGAGTTGGGAAGCTTTCTTT | CASSGSRDRGSWEAFF
TRBJ2-1 | TRBD2 | . | TRBV5-8 | TGTGCCAGCAGCTTGTCGCTAGCGGGAGCGGAAAAAACCTACAATGAGCAGTTCTTC | CASSLSLAGAEKTYNEQFF
TRBJ2-5 | TRBD2 | . | TRBV5-1 | TGCGCCAGCAGCCGTATAGCGGGGGGCCTCCAAGAGACCCAGTACTTC | CASSRIAGGLQETQYF
TRBJ2-1 | . | . | TRBV14 | TGTGCCAGCAGCCAAGAGGAGGGGGGGTCCCCCTACAATGAGCAGTTCTTC | CASSQEEGGSPYNEQFF
TRBJ2-7 | TRBD1 | few | TRBV9 | TGTGCCAGCAGCGAGACGGGACAGCCGTACGAGCAGTACTTC | CASSETGQPYEQYF
TRBJ1-4 | . | . | TRBV28 | TGTGCCAGCAGTTTTGCTGGGACACCCGATAATCTTTCGCGGCTGTTTTTT | CASSFAGTPDNLSRLFF
TRBJ1-2 | TRBD1 | . | TRBV28 | TGTGCCAGCAGTTCGGCGACAGGGGGGGGATTTGGCTATGGCTACACCTTC | CASSSATGGGFGYGYTF
TRBJ2-5 | TRBD1 | . | TRBV28 | TGTGCCAGCAGTCCGGGACAGGGGAACCGGGGAGAGACCCAGTACTTC | CASSPGQGNRGETQYF
TRBJ2-2 | TRBD1 | . | TRBV5-5 | TGTGCCAGCAGCTTGTTCTCTGTCAGGGGGTTGTTTTTT | CASSLFSVRGLFF
TRBJ2-3 | TRBD2 | . | TRBV5-1 | TGCGCCAGCAGCTTGAGTCTAGCGGGGGGCACAGATACGCAGTATTTT | CASSLSLAGGTDTQYF
TRBJ2-7 | TRBD2 | . | TRBV28 | TGTGCCAGCAGTCCCCGGCTAGCGGGCCTACTATCGGACGAGCAGTACTTC | CASSPRLAGLLSDEQYF
TRBJ1-1 | . | . | TRBV7-2 | TGTGCCAGCAGCTTGATGGGGCTCACTGAAGCTTTCTTT | CASSLMGLTEAFF
TRBJ2-4 | TRBD2 | . | TRBV18 | TGTGCCAGCTCACCACTTTCGACTAGCGGGGACGCCAAAAACATTCAGTACTTC | CASSPLSTSGDAKNIQYF
TRBJ2-7 | TRBD2 | once | TRBV19 | TGTGCCAGTACCTCGGTCGGGTGGGGGACTACCTACGAGCAGTACTTC | CASTSVGWGTTYEQYF
TRBJ2-3 | . | once | TRBV7-2 | TGTGCCAGCGGATCGGGGGATACGCAGTATTTT | CASGSGDTQYF
TRBJ1-5 | TRBD1 | . | TRBV2 | TGTGCCAGCAACCTTGGACAGGGGGCTCAGCCCCAGCATTTT | CASNLGQGAQPQHF
TRBJ2-7 | TRBD2 | . | TRBV30 | TGTGCCTGGAGTATCCTGGGGGGACTAGCTCAATTC | CAWSILGGLAQF
TRBJ2-7 | TRBD2 | . | TRBV7-2 | TGTGCCAGCAGCCGTGATGGCACTAGCGGGAGATCCGAGCAGTACTTC | CASSRDGTSGRSEQYF
TRBJ2-7 | . | . | TRBV18 | TGTGCCAGCTCACCCCCTGCAGACTCCTACGAGCAGTACTTC | CASSPPADSYEQYF
TRBJ1-2 | . | . | TRBV7-2 | TGTGCCAGCAGCCTAGTATTCAGGGGCGATGGCTACACCTTC | CASSLVFRGDGYTF
TRBJ2-6 | . | . | TRBV21-1 | TGTGCCAGCAGCAAAGCGCTTTGGCGGGATCCATACTCTGGGGCCAACGTCCTGACTTTC | CASSKALWRDPYSGANVLTF
TRBJ1-1 | TRBD1 | once | TRBV5-6 | TGTGCCAGCAGCTGGGACAGGAACACTGAAGCTTTCTTT | CASSWDRNTEAFF
TRBJ2-1 | . | . | TRBV7-9 | TGTGCCAGCAGCCCTGGACAGTACAATGAGCAGTTCTTC | CASSPGQYNEQFF
TRBJ1-3 | . | . | TRBV30 | TGTGCCGGAGCGGTACGGGACACCATATATTTT | CAGAVRDTIYF
TRBJ1-2 | . | . | TRBV4-3 | TGCGCCAGCAGCCAAGATAGTCAGGGAAATAACTATGGCTACACCTTC | CASSQDSQGNNYGYTF
TRBJ2-3 | . | . | TRBV23-1 | TGCGCCACTCCCGAGTCCCACTCCCCGGGCGGGGATACGCAGTATTTT | CATPESHSPGGDTQYF
TRBJ2-3 | . | . | TRBV19 | TGTGCCAGTAGTATAGGCGGAGGGCCTAAGAGTCGAGATACGCAGTATTTT | CASSIGGGPKSRDTQYF
TRBJ1-2 | TRBD1 | . | TRBV6-5 | TGTGCCAGCAGTTACTCGTTGACAGGGGGTTGGGGCTACACCTTC | CASSYSLTGGWGYTF
TRBJ1-2 | . | . | TRBV10-3 | TGTGCCATCAGGATACAACAGAGCTATGGCTACACCTTC | CAIRIQQSYGYTF
TRBJ2-6 | . | . | TRBV30 | TGTGCCTGGGCCCCTGACAGGCACCCCGGGGCCAACGTCCTGACTTTC | CAWAPDRHPGANVLTF
TRBJ2-5 | . | once | TRBV6-1 | TGTGCCAGCAGGGGACTGGACCAAGAGACCCAGTACTTC | CASRGLDQETQYF